This T cell receptor (beta chain) was profiled in a study of CD4 and CD8 cells across lung adenocarcinoma regions (dated by TCRdb to 2017 to 2018). The study in broad terms: The study compared tumor centers with tumor margins to examine intratumor heterogeneity of the T cell receptor repertoire.

Donors were patients with localized lung adenocarcinoma, a subtype of non-small cell lung cancer. The centers of localized lung adenocarcinomas were where the samples came from. For TCR repertoire analysis, CD8+ T cells taken from tumor tissue were profiled apart from CD4+ T cells. Libraries were constructed by PCR. Sequencing relied on a HiSeq X Ten. The public reads were reprocessed in TCRdb via fastp at Q25 and MiXCR, keeping in-frame beta chains. Entries that share a CDR3 protein sequence are merged under the most common genes and DNA. The sample includes approximately 19,000 distinct CDR3 sequences, with around half observed a single time. The ten largest clones capture under 35% of the sample. A word on this clonotype: Its recognized antigen is unknown. Within one base of it there is no much larger clone, and no base qualities were kept.

CDR3 length: 15 amino acids, cysteine to phenylalanine. Only the CDR3 portion is preserved as DNA: 45 bases, with reading frame beginning at the first base. Per the germline V gene, SGHVS is the CDR1 and FNYEAQ is the CDR2. The sequence came from a female donor with lung adenocarcinoma. The CD4 and CD8 labels of this study may be unreliable. The chain is made from TRBV7-6 and TRBJ2-1; TRBD2 agrees with 11 junctional bases. The J call may be mistaken, given a closer DNA end match to TRBJ2-5. The sequenced sample consisted of CD8+ T cells from the center of a lung tumor. This specimen's cell subset or site label, per the study, means: tumor center region. This receptor carries the CDR3 CASSLALAGGGTQYF. The nucleotide sequence is TGTGCCAGCAGCTTAGCCCTAGCGGGAGGAGGGACCCAGTACTTC.